Shown below are 5 T cell receptor beta chains from a single sample sequenced in a study of blood T cells in healthy people across ages. PCR was performed a second time for about 7 to 12 cycles using a sample-barcoded 5' primer and a J-beta primer mix. TCRdb reanalysed the 5' RACE reads using MiXCR and keeps one entry per CDR3 protein. The sample holds some 1.4 million distinct CDR3 sequences, about 40% seen once. The material sequenced was blood. These receptors were collected from a woman younger than 35 in good health.

This clonotype was counted between two and nine times. The chain couples TRBV6-6 to TRBJ1-2; D is uncertain. Trimming removed 4 bases at V and 1 base at J, with 13 bases between. The CDR3 has 15 residues. The germline gives CDR1 MNHNY, CDR2 SVGAGI (reference sequence). CDR3 DNA sequence: TGTGCCAGCAGTTCCTCCAGGCCCGTTAACTATGGCTACACCTTC. Protein product: CASSSSRPVNYGYTF.

As regards this clonotype: One base away lies a much larger clone, so this may be a sequencing read error. The chain carries TRBV4-1 and TRBJ2-4; D gene unclear. The assigned J gene may be wrong: the sequence end matches TRBJ2-7 better. The CDR3 length is 13 residues. Germline CDR1 reads MGHRA; CDR2 reads YSYEKL. CDR3 bases: TGCGCCAGCAGCCACGATAACTTGTACGAGCAGTACTTC. It encodes CASSHDNLYEQYF.

Only a few counts were recorded for this clonotype. The V gene is TRBV24-1, the J gene TRBJ1-4, with 8 bases matching TRBD1. Germline V gene sequence: CDR1 KGHDR, CDR2 SFDVKD. The CDR3 runs to 15 residues. Trimming at V came to 8 bases and at J to 6 bases, leaving 10 bases not matched to a gene. CDR3 coding DNA: TGTGCCACCATTGACAGGGGCGCGCGAGATGAAAAACTGTTTTTT. Translated: CATIDRGARDEKLFF.

In its sample, this clonotype was seen a few times. The rearrangement joins TRBV24-1 to TRBJ2-5; the D gene could be TRBD1 or TRBD2 (5 bases each). The assigned J gene may be wrong: the sequence end matches TRBJ2-7 better. The CDR3 covers 14 residues. The V gene's germline CDR1 is KGHDR and CDR2 SFDVKD. The CDR3 protein is CATSDSRGTNEQYF. CDR3 DNA: TGTGCCACCAGTGATTCGAGAGGGACCAACGAGCAGTACTTC.

The J gene is TRBJ2-1, the V gene TRBV9, with 9 bases lining up with TRBD1. Germline CDR1 and CDR2: SGDLS and YYNGEE. V was pared by 3 bases and J by 10 bases, with 11 bases of the junction left unmatched. The CDR3 has 15 amino acids. The CDR3 loop reads CASSAQSTGGKEQFF. The CDR3 DNA reads TGTGCCAGCAGCGCCCAATCGACAGGGGGGAAGGAGCAGTTCTTC.